This T cell receptor (beta chain) was captured in a study of cytomegalovirus exposure and HLA in healthy donors. Overall study results and limits: The study labeled 164 TCR beta chains cytomegalovirus-associated. Earlier analysis yielded a pattern in which most TCR beta V segments were productive about 87% or about 30% of the time. Apart from CMV serostatus, no immune exposure information was available.

Primers: 60 Vbeta forward and 13 Jbeta reverse. Measured with immunoSEQ multiplex PCR; TCRdb has only the in-frame clones, and not every one. Of 100,000 or so clones listed, 65% to 80% are singletons. In regard to this clone: Antigen specificity is unknown.

The CDR3 has 14 amino acids. V shed 8 bases, J shed 1 base, and the junction held 4 bases outside the gene matches. CDR1 MRHNA and CDR2 SNTAGT come from the germline V gene. The chain couples TRBV6-4 to TRBJ2-2; the match to TRBD1 covers 7 bases. The sequenced material came from PBMCs. The sequence was obtained from a male donor in good health and CMV-seronegative. In DNA, the CDR3 is TGTGCCAGCTCCGGGACAGTGAACACCGGGGAGCTGTTTTTT. This sequence encodes CASSGTVNTGELFF.